This TCR beta chain is drawn from a study of shared T cell receptors in the human thymus. Some clones are missing from TCRdb's copy, which holds only in-frame ones; the method was immunoSEQ multiplex PCR. The table shows approximately 760,000 clones, with 80% to 90% occurring only once. With 2 bases clipped from V and 1 base from J, the junction kept 5 bases outside the gene matches. CDR1 is GTSNPN, CDR2 SVGIG, per germline (reference sequence). This CDR3 contains 15 residues. These records were also assigned to another study, of human thymus T cells. This second report adds: Corrective surgery for congenital heart defects was being performed on the healthy Finnish infants who served as donors. The thymus was resected at corrective cardiac surgery. It looked as if thymic and blood repertoires used V and J genes in a biased way. Unrelated individuals reportedly shared highly overlapping thymic TCR repertoires.

The chain joins TRBV30 to TRBJ1-1; 9 bases match TRBD1. Sequences were obtained from thymocytes. The clonotype comes from a girl in the first two years of life with a congenital heart defect. CDR3 residues: CAWSPWDRENTEAFF. For the CDR3, the DNA is TGTGCCTGGAGTCCTTGGGACAGGGAGAACACTGAAGCTTTCTTT.